Listed below are T cell receptor beta chains from one sample, sequenced in a study of blood T cells in healthy people across ages. TCRdb reprocessed the 5' RACE reads with MiXCR, giving one entry per CDR3 protein. The table includes hundreds of thousands of distinct CDR3 sequences, 52% detected once. What was sequenced was blood. Receptor source: a woman of 80 years or more in good health. Each CDR3 is given with its conserved first and last residue. A D gene is named only where the DNA matches it firmly. Clone size appears in some rows only: once, few, many, or a class for an expanded clone.

cdr3_length | d_call | j_call | clone_size | v_call | cdr3_nt | cdr3_aa
13 | TRBD1 | TRBJ1-1 | few | TRBV3-1 | TGTGCCAGCAGCCTACAGGGGGCAGGCGGAGCTTTCTTT | CASSLQGAGGAFF
15 | NA | TRBJ2-2 | NA | TRBV12-3/TRBV12-4 | TGTGCCAGCAGTCACCGGACTGATTACACCGGGGAGCTGTTTTTT | CASSHRTDYTGELFF
15 | NA | TRBJ1-4 | NA | TRBV25-1 | TGTGCCAGCAGTGATACGACGGCTAACTTGGAAAAACCGTTTTTT | CASSDTTANLEKPFF
15 | TRBD2 | TRBJ2-3 | few | TRBV20-1 | TGCAGTGCTAGGCCCGGGACTAGCGGGAGGGATACGCAGTATTTT | CSARPGTSGRDTQYF
13 | NA | TRBJ1-4 | NA | TRBV20-1 | TGCAGTGCTCAAGGGGTTAATGAGCAGGGACCGTTTTTT | CSAQGVNEQGPFF
15 | TRBD2 | TRBJ2-1 | many | TRBV12-3/TRBV12-4 | TGTGCCAGCAGCCGGAGCGGGGGGCGCTACAATGAGCAGTTCTTC | CASSRSGGRYNEQFF
17 | NA | TRBJ2-2 | NA | TRBV15 | TGTGCCACCAGCAGAGATAAACTATTCGGGAACACCGGGGAGCTGTTTTTT | CATSRDKLFGNTGELFF
14 | NA | TRBJ2-7 | NA | TRBV6-6 | TGTGCCAGCACCATAACCCAGGACGGATACGAGCAGTACTTC | CASTITQDGYEQYF
15 | NA | TRBJ1-2 | NA | TRBV15 | TGTGCCACCAGCTCCCAGACTTGGGCTAACTATGGCTACACCTTC | CATSSQTWANYGYTF
14 | NA | TRBJ2-1 | few | TRBV12-3/TRBV12-4 | TGTGCCAGCAGTCCCCTCGACAGATACAATGAGCAGTTCTTC | CASSPLDRYNEQFF
15 | TRBD2 | TRBJ2-1 | many | TRBV10-2 | TGCGCCAGCAGCGCCGGACTAGCGGGGGTAGGTGAGCAGTTCTTC | CASSAGLAGVGEQFF
16 | TRBD1 | TRBJ1-1 | NA | TRBV20-1 | TGCAGTGCTTTTTCTAGGGACAGGGGGCGAGAGACTGAAGCTTTCTTT | CSAFSRDRGRETEAFF
16 | TRBD2 | TRBJ2-7 | NA | TRBV6-6 | TGTGCCAGCAGTACCCAGGAAGCGGGAGTAGGGGGTGAGCAGTACTTC | CASSTQEAGVGGEQYF
15 | NA | TRBJ2-1 | many | TRBV28 | TGTGCCAGCAGTATACAGGTTAGAGTACACAATGAGCAGTTCTTC | CASSIQVRVHNEQFF
13 | NA | TRBJ2-7 | NA | TRBV29-1 | TGCAGCGTTGAAGATTTCGCCAGGGACGAGCAGTACTTC | CSVEDFARDEQYF
16 | NA | TRBJ2-1 | many | TRBV20-1 | TGCAGTGCTCCGCCCCAACTTGGAAGCTCCTACAATGAGCAGTTCTTC | CSAPPQLGSSYNEQFF
20 | TRBD2 | TRBJ2-3 | NA | TRBV7-9 | TGTGCCAGCAGCTTAGTTCGCGGGACTAGCGGTTGGTTAAGCACAGATACGCAGTATTTT | CASSLVRGTSGWLSTDTQYF
13 | TRBD2 | TRBJ2-7 | many | TRBV20-1 | TGCAGTGCGCCGGGCGGGGGAGCCTACGAGCAGTACTTC | CSAPGGGAYEQYF
15 | NA | TRBJ1-2 | NA | TRBV7-9 | TGTGCCAGCGGCTTAGTAGGCAGGATTGGGGATGGCTACACCTTC | CASGLVGRIGDGYTF
15 | TRBD1 | TRBJ2-7 | NA | TRBV10-3 | TGTGCCATCAGTGAGTCTGACAGGGGGCCCTACGAGCAGTACTTC | CAISESDRGPYEQYF
11 | NA | TRBJ2-1 | many | TRBV5-6 | TGTGCCAGCTACAGGGCCAATGAGCAGTTCTTC | CASYRANEQFF
14 | NA | TRBJ1-1 | NA | TRBV7-9 | TGTGCCAGCAGCCCCCCCGTGGGTCTCCCTGAAGCTTTCTTT | CASSPPVGLPEAFF
15 | TRBD2 | TRBJ2-2 | NA | TRBV7-9 | TGTGCCAGCAGCTTTGCGGGGGGTCGTGCCGGGGAGCTGTTTTTT | CASSFAGGRAGELFF
13 | TRBD1 | TRBJ1-6 | NA | TRBV10-3 | TGTGCCAGCGGACAGGGACATAATTCACCCCTCCACTTT | CASGQGHNSPLHF
13 | NA | TRBJ2-7 | many | TRBV28 | TGTGCCAGCCTACAGGGCCCGGCTTACGAGCAGTACTTC | CASLQGPAYEQYF
15 | TRBD1 | TRBJ2-7 | NA | TRBV7-2 | TGTGCCAGCAGCTTAGTCGGGACAGACTCCTACGAGCAGTACTTC | CASSLVGTDSYEQYF
13 | NA | TRBJ1-2 | NA | TRBV6-1 | TGTGCCAGCAGTGAATTGGGGATGGGGGGCTACACCTTC | CASSELGMGGYTF
15 | TRBD1 | TRBJ2-1 | NA | TRBV12-3/TRBV12-4 | TGTGCCAGCGCTCCAGGGGGCATTTCCTACAATGAGCAGTTCTTC | CASAPGGISYNEQFF
12 | NA | TRBJ1-2 | many | TRBV7-9 | TGTGCCAGCACAGAGACAGGTTTTGGCTACACCTTC | CASTETGFGYTF
15 | TRBD1 | TRBJ1-1 | NA | TRBV3-1 | TGTGCCAGCAGCCCTGTGCAGGGGGCTAGCACTGAAGCTTTCTTT | CASSPVQGASTEAFF
15 | NA | TRBJ2-1 | NA | TRBV7-3 | TGCGCCGGCAGCTTAAGGGCTCTTGACTACAATGAGCAGTTCTTC | CAGSLRALDYNEQFF
13 | NA | TRBJ2-3 | NA | TRBV10-3 | TGTGCCACCACTGCGAAAAGCACAGATACGCAGTATTTT | CATTAKSTDTQYF
14 | NA | TRBJ2-1 | NA | TRBV12-3/TRBV12-4 | TGTGCCAGCAGTCCCGCGGGACCGCTGAATGAGCAGTTCTTC | CASSPAGPLNEQFF
10 | NA | TRBJ2-3 | few | TRBV20-1 | TGCAGTGCTATCGGAGATACGCAGTATTTT | CSAIGDTQYF
11 | NA | TRBJ2-3 | NA | TRBV7-8 | TGTGCCAGCAGCCCAGCCTATACGCAGTATTTT | CASSPAYTQYF
15 | NA | TRBJ2-7 | NA | TRBV3-1 | TGTGCCAGCAGCCAAGTACCACAGGGTCCCTACGAGCAGTACTTC | CASSQVPQGPYEQYF
14 | NA | TRBJ2-3 | few | TRBV5-1 | TGCGCCAGCAGCTTGCCCTCGAGGGGGGGAACGCAGTATTTT | CASSLPSRGGTQYF
14 | TRBD1 | TRBJ1-2 | many | TRBV7-2 | TGTGCCAGCAGCTACCGGACAGGGGAGAATGGCTACACCTTC | CASSYRTGENGYTF
15 | TRBD2 | TRBJ2-1 | NA | TRBV20-1 | TGCAGTGCTAGATCCCCAGCGGGGGACTACAATGAGCAGTTCTTC | CSARSPAGDYNEQFF
15 | NA | TRBJ1-5 | NA | TRBV25-1 | TGTGTCAGCAGTGAAGATACGGTGGGGAATCAGCCCCAGCATTTT | CVSSEDTVGNQPQHF
16 | NA | TRBJ2-1 | NA | TRBV5-5 | TGTGCCAGCAGCTTGCTTGGGGCAGGAAGCTACAATGGGCAGTTCTTC | CASSLLGAGSYNGQFF
16 | NA | TRBJ2-3 | few | TRBV9 | TGTGCCAGCAGCGCCACCGAATATAGATTCACAGATACGCAGTATTTT | CASSATEYRFTDTQYF
15 | TRBD2 | TRBJ2-7 | NA | TRBV10-3 | TGTGCCATCAGTGTTAGCGGGGGGACCTCCTACGAGCAGTACTTC | CAISVSGGTSYEQYF
15 | NA | TRBJ2-2 | NA | TRBV7-2 | TGTGCCAGCAGCTTAGGACGGGTGGGCACCGGGGAGCTGTTTTTT | CASSLGRVGTGELFF
14 | NA | TRBJ2-3 | NA | TRBV5-1 | TGCGCCAGCAGCTCTGATATAGGAGTGGATACGCAGTATTTT | CASSSDIGVDTQYF